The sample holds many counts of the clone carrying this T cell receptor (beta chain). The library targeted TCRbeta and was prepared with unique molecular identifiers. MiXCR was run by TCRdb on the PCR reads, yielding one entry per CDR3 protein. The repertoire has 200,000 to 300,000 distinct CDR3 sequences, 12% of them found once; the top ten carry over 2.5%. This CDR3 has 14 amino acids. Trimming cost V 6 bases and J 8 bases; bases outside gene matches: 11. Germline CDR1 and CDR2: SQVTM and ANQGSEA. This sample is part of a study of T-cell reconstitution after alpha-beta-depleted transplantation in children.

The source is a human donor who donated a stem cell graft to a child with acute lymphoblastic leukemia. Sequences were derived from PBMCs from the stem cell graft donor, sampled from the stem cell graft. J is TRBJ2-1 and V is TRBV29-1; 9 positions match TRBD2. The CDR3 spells CSVPKASGADEQFF. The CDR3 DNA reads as TGCAGCGTCCCGAAAGCTAGCGGGGCCGATGAGCAGTTCTTC.